The T cell receptor beta chain described here comes from a study of blood T cell repertoires in COVID-19. Overall study context: The origin of the acute and convalescent COVID-19 samples was the United States, Italy and Spain. The analysed material was cDNA or gDNA that came from T cells, B-cell-depleted T cells, or PBMCs.

Original processing notes: Using reference gene primer amplification, nucleated cell counts were estimated. Only in-frame clones appear in the TCRdb table, and some are missing; sequencing was by immunoSEQ multiplex PCR. V, J and clone size are those of that table, while D and trimming were read from the DNA. The sample lists about 160,000 clones; roughly 80% were seen once. The sequence derives from a woman older than 75 with acute or convalescent COVID-19. The sample taken for sequencing was peripheral blood.

The CDR3 loop is CASSPAHSYNSPLHF. CDR3 coding DNA: TGTGCCAGCTCACCGGCTCACTCCTATAATTCACCCCTCCACTTT. The genes are TRBV18 and TRBJ1-6, with D hard to call. Germline V gene lookup returns CDR1 KGHSH and CDR2 LQKENI. Trimming removed 3 bases at V and 0 bases at J, with 6 bases between. CDR3 length equals 15 residues.